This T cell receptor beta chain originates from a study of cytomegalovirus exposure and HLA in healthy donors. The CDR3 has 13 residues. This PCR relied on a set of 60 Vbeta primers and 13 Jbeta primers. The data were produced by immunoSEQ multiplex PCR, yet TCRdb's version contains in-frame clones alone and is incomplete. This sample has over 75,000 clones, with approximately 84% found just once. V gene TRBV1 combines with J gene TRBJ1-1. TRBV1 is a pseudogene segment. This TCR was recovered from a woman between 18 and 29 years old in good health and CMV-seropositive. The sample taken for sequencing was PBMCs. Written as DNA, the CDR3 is TGCACCAGCACCCCCAAGCCCAACACTGAAGCTTTCTTT. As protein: CTSTPKPNTEAFF.